The 19 T cell receptor beta chains presented below share a single source sample, sequenced in a study of T cell repertoires in cytomegalovirus infection (dated by TCRdb to between 2018 and 2020). Instrument on record: Illumina HiSeq 1500. The public reads were quality trimmed at Q25 with fastp and then assembled into clones with MiXCR by TCRdb, keeping productive beta chains. For every CDR3 protein sequence, its rows merge into one entry that carries the most common genes and DNA. The sample table contains more than 250,000 distinct CDR3 sequences; only one count was recorded for 12% to 15% of them. Clones ranked in the top ten supply 7.5% to 10% of the sample. Material: PBMCs. These receptor sequences come from a human donor in good health (CMV status not recorded). Some clones in this sample may be carry-over from other donors' samples.

The chain employs TRBV6-6 and TRBJ1-6; D remains unclear. The CDR3 runs 17 residues. The germline gives CDR1 MNHNY, CDR2 SVGAGI (reference sequence). With 4 bases removed from V and 0 bases from J, the gap between germline ends came to 13 bases. CDR3 amino acids: CASSSTIYDSYNSPLHF. In DNA, the CDR3 is TGTGCCAGCAGTTCCACGATCTACGACTCCTATAATTCACCCCTCCACTTT.

This clonotype came up a few times. The chain carries TRBV5-8 and TRBJ2-1; the D gene is possibly TRBD2 (5 bases). Trimming stripped 4 bases from V and 2 bases from J, with 10 bases between. The V gene's germline CDR1 is SGHTS and CDR2 YDEGEE. This CDR3 spans 14 amino acids. CDR3 DNA sequence: TGTGCCAGCAGCACGGGGTCCACCTACAATGAGCAGTTCTTC. It specifies CASSTGSTYNEQFF.

The sample holds a few counts of this clonotype. The J gene is TRBJ2-2, the V gene TRBV10-1, with unresolved D. Germline V CDR1 and CDR2: WNHNN, SYGVQD (reference sequence). The CDR3 consists of 16 residues. Trimming removed 0 bases at V and 0 bases at J, with 8 bases between. CDR3 in DNA: TGCGCCAGCAGTGAGTCCAGGAGAGCGAACACCGGGGAGCTGTTTTTT. Its translation: CASSESRRANTGELFF.

This clonotype was picked up one time. The genes are TRBV20-1 and TRBJ1-2; 10 nucleotides agree with TRBD1. The length of the CDR3 is 14 residues. V dropped 6 bases and J dropped 8; count of bases not matched to a gene: 12. Germline CDR1 and CDR2: DFQATT and SNEGSKA (reference sequence). The CDR3 protein is CSARRTGTGEGYTF. The CDR3 DNA is TGCAGTGCCCGCAGAACCGGGACAGGGGAAGGCTACACCTTC.

The chain joins TRBV29-1 to TRBJ1-1, with TRBD1 as a possible D gene (5 bases). This CDR3 contains 13 residues. V lost 7 bases to trimming and J lost 1 base, with 13 bases between them. In germline, CDR1 is SQVTM, CDR2 ANQGSEA. CDR3 nucleotides: TGCAGCGGTGGTGGGGGGGAGAACACTGAAGCTTTCTTT. Residues: CSGGGGENTEAFF.

V gene TRBV20-1 combines with J gene TRBJ2-1; 8 bases align to TRBD1. The germline V gene encodes CDR1 DFQATT and CDR2 SNEGSKA (reference sequence). J gave up 3 bases and V 6 bases, and 4 bases lay outside the gene matches. The CDR3 is made up of 13 amino acids. For the CDR3, the DNA is TGCAGTGCAACAGGGGGACTCTACAATGAGCAGTTCTTC. Translation gives CSATGGLYNEQFF.

The chain is built from TRBV6-5 and TRBJ1-4; tentatively, D is TRBD1 (6 bases). The ends were cut back, 0 bases at V and 10 bases at J, with 12 bases in the middle. CDR3 length equals 14 residues. Germline V gene data show CDR1 as MNHEY and CDR2 as SVGAGI. This CDR3 reads CASSYSYREGKLFF. CDR3 bases: TGTGCCAGCAGTTACTCGTACAGGGAGGGAAAACTGTTTTTT.

The sample holds many counts of this clonotype. The chain recombines TRBV7-2 with TRBJ2-7; D unclear. Germline values: CDR1 SGHTA, CDR2 FQGNSA. V shed 1 base and J shed 2 bases, with 6 bases lying between them. CDR3 length: 13 residues. CDR3 region: CASSLDGTYEQYF. The CDR3 DNA is TGTGCCAGCAGCTTAGATGGGACCTACGAGCAGTACTTC.

This clonotype showed up just a few times. V is TRBV15 and J is TRBJ2-5; D possibly corresponds to TRBD1 (7 bases). This CDR3 comprises 16 residues. V was shortened by 0 bases and J by 4 bases, with 15 bases between the two germline ends. The germline CDR1 and CDR2 sequences are LNHNV and YYDKDF (reference sequence). CDR3 protein: CATSRDQGGRGETQYF. DNA of the CDR3: TGTGCCACCAGCAGAGATCAGGGGGGAAGAGGAGAGACCCAGTACTTC.

This clonotype was seen repeatedly, ten times or more. The V call is TRBV20-1, the J call TRBJ2-3, with a weak D call TRBD1 (7 bases). Per the germline V gene, CDR1 is DFQATT and CDR2 is SNEGSKA (reference sequence). The CDR3 is 14 amino acids. The germline V and J ends were trimmed by 6 bases and 2 bases, with 15 bases remaining between them. DNA of the CDR3: TGCAGTGCGATGACAGGGACTTCCACAGATACGCAGTATTTT. Translation: CSAMTGTSTDTQYF.

The CDR3 loop is CAPSVGSSGANVLTF. As DNA, the CDR3 is TGTGCCCCCTCGGTCGGGAGCTCTGGGGCCAACGTCCTGACTTTC. The chain combines TRBV2 with TRBJ2-6; D perhaps matches TRBD2 (6 bases). With 11 bases removed from V and 0 bases from J, the gap between germline ends came to 14 bases. CDR3 size: 15 residues. Per the germline V gene, CDR1 is SNHLY and CDR2 is FYNNEI.

This clonotype was observed at least ten times. The chain couples TRBV20-1 to TRBJ2-3, with D perhaps being TRBD1 or TRBD2 (5 bases each). Germline CDR1 and CDR2: DFQATT and SNEGSKA (reference sequence). The CDR3 sequence is 13 residues long. Trimming took off 3 bases at V and 0 bases at J, with 7 bases between the two ends. Written as DNA, the CDR3 is TGCAGTGCTAGGGGGACCAGCACAGATACGCAGTATTTT. It translates to CSARGTSTDTQYF.

V gene TRBV27 combines with J gene TRBJ1-2; D is undetermined. Trimming took 5 bases from V and 4 from J, leaving 17 bases between them. The CDR3 covers 15 residues. Germline CDR1 reads MNHEY; CDR2 reads SMNVEV (reference sequence). The CDR3 nucleotides are TGTGCCAGCAGTCCTCGAGGCGGACTATTCTATGGCTACACCTTC. Protein sequence: CASSPRGGLFYGYTF.

The chain carries TRBV28 and TRBJ2-1, with TRBD2 identical over 11 bases. J lost 8 bases, V lost 8 bases, and 5 bases had no gene match. This CDR3 has 13 amino acids. Germline assignment: CDR1 MDHEN and CDR2 SYDVKM. The CDR3 loop reads CASLSGRAHEQFF. For the CDR3, the DNA is TGTGCCAGCCTTAGCGGGAGGGCACATGAGCAGTTCTTC.

This clonotype has only a few counts. The V gene is TRBV5-6, the J gene TRBJ1-2; 7 bases fit TRBD1. The CDR3 is 13 residues long. V lost 4 bases, J lost 6 bases, and 6 bases stayed unmatched. Germline lookup yields CDR1 SGHDT and CDR2 YYEEEE. CDR3 coding DNA: TGTGCCAGCAGCCAGGGGGGGATGAATGGCTACACCTTC. Translating gives CASSQGGMNGYTF.

This clonotype was recorded many times. The rearrangement joins TRBV7-2 to TRBJ2-3; tentative D call: TRBD1 (6 bases). Per the germline V gene, CDR1 is SGHTA and CDR2 is FQGNSA. This CDR3 region has 14 residues. The ends were cut back, 3 bases at V and 2 bases at J, with 9 bases in the middle. The CDR3 DNA is TGTGCCAGCAGCTTGGGGGCCCCCACAGATACGCAGTATTTT. Translation gives CASSLGAPTDTQYF.

This CDR3 reads CASTQRRGNLRGYTF. In DNA form, the CDR3 reads TGTGCCAGTACCCAAAGGAGAGGGAATCTACGTGGCTACACCTTC. The chain links TRBV19 to TRBJ1-2; the D is unclear. This CDR3 is 15 amino acids long. The germline V gene has CDR1 LNHDA and CDR2 SQIVND (reference sequence). The V end lost 7 bases, the J end lost 7 bases, and 22 bases lay between the germline ends. Supplemented by reference TRBV19 and TRBJ1-2, the full variable domain reads DGGITQSPKYLFRKEGQNVTLSCEQNLNHDAMYWYRQDPGQGLRLIYYSQIVNDFQKGDIAEGYSVSREKKESFPLTVTSAQKNPTAFYLCASTQRRGNLRGYTFGSGTRLTVV.

The V gene is TRBV10-3, the J gene TRBJ2-5, with D possibly TRBD2 on 5 matching bases. Germline V CDR1 and CDR2: ENHRY, SYGVKD. The ends were cut back, 4 bases at V and 4 bases at J, with 13 bases in the middle. The CDR3 extends over 14 amino acids. CDR3 sequence: CAISGLATPETQYF. CDR3 DNA: TGTGCCATCAGTGGGCTAGCCACCCCAGAGACCCAGTACTTC.

This clonotype was recorded at least ten times. Its ends do not fully match the called genes, so a read error is possible. The chain carries TRBV7-8 and TRBJ2-3; no firm D call. The CDR3 consists of 12 residues. The V gene's germline CDR1 is SGHVS and CDR2 FQNEAQ. The CDR3 nucleotides are TGTGCCAGCAACTTAAACGGGGATACGCAGTATTTT. Amino acid sequence: CASNLNGDTQYF.